This T cell receptor (beta chain) was sequenced for a study of beta chain features in type 1 diabetes. Every bit of the isolated RNA underwent reverse transcription, so sequencing read expressed TCRB transcripts. Profiling relied on immunoSEQ multiplex PCR, and the TCRdb table lists in-frame clones only, not all of them. The sample lists some 900,000 clones, around a sixth occurring once. Comment on this clone: The antigen is not known. At the DNA level, this CDR3 is encoded by other sequences in the same sample as well.

Germline V CDR1 and CDR2: MDHEN, SYDVKM. The CDR3 contains 14 residues. V shed 6 bases and J 1 base; nucleotides not matched to a gene: 5. Study-wide results and limits: There were fewer insertions and more deletions at the VDJ junctions of type 1 diabetes patients. The naive, central memory and Treg TCRB repertoires looked more alike in patients than they did in healthy donors.

The sample consisted of naive CD4+ T cells from blood. This receptor was taken from a woman in her late teens or twenties in good health. The rearrangement joins TRBV28 to TRBJ1-1; 7 bases fit TRBD1. Here the CDR3 reads CASSTGTANTEAFF. The CDR3 region has the DNA TGTGCCAGCAGCACCGGGACAGCGAACACTGAAGCTTTCTTT.